This is a list of T cell receptor beta chains from one sample in a study of shared clonotypes between healthy human individuals. Sequenced by immunoSEQ multiplex PCR; TCRdb stores in-frame clones only, minus some. Here the sample spans a few million clones, about 93% being singletons. Sequenced material: naive CD8+ T cells from PBMCs. The source of these receptors is a man aged 18 to 29 in good health. Some clones in this sample may be carry-over from other donors' samples. The CDR3 runs from the conserved cysteine through the conserved F or W. The order of the fields is D gene, J gene, V gene, clone size, CDR3 protein, CDR3 DNA. A D gene is named only where the DNA matches it firmly. Clone size is shown for a subset of rows, as once, few, many or a class of expanded clone.

TRBD2,TRBJ2-1,TRBV29-1,.,CSVGRTSGSYNEQFF,TGCAGCGTGGGGAGGACTAGCGGATCCTACAATGAGCAGTTCTTC
.,TRBJ2-7,TRBV5-6,once,CASSLDREVDEQYF,TGTGCCAGCAGCTTGGACAGGGAGGTGGACGAGCAGTACTTC
.,TRBJ2-1,TRBV7-3,.,CASSLVRGTYNEQFF,TGTGCCAGCAGCTTAGTCCGCGGAACCTACAATGAGCAGTTCTTC
.,TRBJ2-7,TRBV5-1,.,CASSSPGGPWEQYF,TGCGCCAGCAGCTCTCCTGGAGGGCCATGGGAGCAGTACTTC
TRBD2,TRBJ2-1,TRBV11-2,.,CATRSGRAHNEQFF,TGTGCCACGCGTAGCGGGAGGGCACACAATGAGCAGTTCTTC
.,TRBJ1-6,TRBV5-1,.,CASSFRQLDRLNSPLHF,TGCGCCAGCAGCTTTCGACAGTTAGACAGGTTGAATTCACCCCTCCACTTT
TRBD2,TRBJ2-7,TRBV27,.,CASSFLAGNPYEQYF,TGTGCCAGCAGTTTCTTAGCGGGTAACCCCTACGAGCAGTACTTC
TRBD2,TRBJ2-7,TRBV11-1,.,CASSPGTSGLYEQYF,TGTGCCAGCAGCCCCGGGACTAGCGGCCTCTACGAGCAGTACTTC
TRBD1,TRBJ2-1,TRBV5-1,once,CASSMGTGSSYNEQFF,TGCGCCAGCAGCATGGGGACAGGGAGCTCCTACAATGAGCAGTTCTTC
.,TRBJ2-2,TRBV27,.,CASSFLGNAGELFF,TGTGCCAGCAGTTTCTTGGGAAACGCCGGGGAGCTGTTTTTT
.,TRBJ1-1,TRBV7-6,.,CASTLGGGAEAFF,TGTGCCAGCACCCTCGGGGGAGGAGCTGAAGCTTTCTTT
TRBD2,TRBJ2-1,TRBV19,.,CASSIDSGLAGRYEQFF,TGTGCCAGTAGTATAGATTCCGGGCTAGCGGGAAGGTATGAGCAGTTCTTC
.,TRBJ2-7,TRBV2,.,CASSATPTAGQYF,TGTGCCAGCAGTGCTACGCCGACTGCCGGGCAGTACTTC
TRBD2,TRBJ2-1,TRBV4-3,.,CASSQGPGLANNEQFF,TGCGCCAGCAGCCAAGGGCCGGGACTAGCGAACAATGAGCAGTTCTTC
.,TRBJ2-2,TRBV13,.,CASSSLIRERVTGELFF,TGTGCCAGCAGCTCCCTCATCCGGGAAAGAGTCACCGGGGAGCTGTTTTTT
.,TRBJ1-5,TRBV19,.,CASSTRQDYSNQPQHF,TGTGCCAGTAGTACCCGACAGGACTACAGCAATCAGCCCCAGCATTTT
.,TRBJ2-2,TRBV19,.,CASSITGKGGELFF,TGTGCCAGTAGTATAACAGGGAAGGGCGGGGAGCTGTTTTTT
TRBD1,TRBJ2-7,TRBV27,.,CASSFRDREAGQYF,TGTGCCAGCAGTTTTCGGGACAGGGAGGCGGGGCAGTACTTC